Sequencing of this T cell receptor beta chain was carried out in a study of T cells after posttransplantation cyclophosphamide. Measured with immunoSEQ multiplex PCR; TCRdb has only the in-frame clones, and not every one. The profile covers around 3,100 clones, none occurring a single time. Cyclophosphamide on days +3 and +4 followed busulfan-fludarabine conditioning and a marrow graft. This clone was seen many times. Its antigen is currently unknown. Study findings and constraints: Recipient CMV seropositivity and CMV reactivation strongly tracked TRB clonality.

The starting material was PBMCs, obtained 84 days after allogeneic stem cell transplant with posttransplant cyclophosphamide. This sequence was found in a female patient in her thirties or forties who received an allogeneic stem cell transplant from a related donor, was CMV-positive, and had no GVHD. Some T cells may be graft donor cells.

The CDR3 loop is CASSYRDRDNTGELFF. The DNA of the CDR3 is TGTGCCAGCAGTTACCGGGACAGGGATAACACCGGGGAGCTGTTTTTT. The V gene is TRBV28, the J gene TRBJ2-2, with 9 nucleotides matching TRBD1. Trimming at V came to 4 bases and at J to 2 bases, leaving 5 bases not matched to a gene. Per germline, CDR1 MDHEN and CDR2 SYDVKM. CDR3 length: 16 amino acids.